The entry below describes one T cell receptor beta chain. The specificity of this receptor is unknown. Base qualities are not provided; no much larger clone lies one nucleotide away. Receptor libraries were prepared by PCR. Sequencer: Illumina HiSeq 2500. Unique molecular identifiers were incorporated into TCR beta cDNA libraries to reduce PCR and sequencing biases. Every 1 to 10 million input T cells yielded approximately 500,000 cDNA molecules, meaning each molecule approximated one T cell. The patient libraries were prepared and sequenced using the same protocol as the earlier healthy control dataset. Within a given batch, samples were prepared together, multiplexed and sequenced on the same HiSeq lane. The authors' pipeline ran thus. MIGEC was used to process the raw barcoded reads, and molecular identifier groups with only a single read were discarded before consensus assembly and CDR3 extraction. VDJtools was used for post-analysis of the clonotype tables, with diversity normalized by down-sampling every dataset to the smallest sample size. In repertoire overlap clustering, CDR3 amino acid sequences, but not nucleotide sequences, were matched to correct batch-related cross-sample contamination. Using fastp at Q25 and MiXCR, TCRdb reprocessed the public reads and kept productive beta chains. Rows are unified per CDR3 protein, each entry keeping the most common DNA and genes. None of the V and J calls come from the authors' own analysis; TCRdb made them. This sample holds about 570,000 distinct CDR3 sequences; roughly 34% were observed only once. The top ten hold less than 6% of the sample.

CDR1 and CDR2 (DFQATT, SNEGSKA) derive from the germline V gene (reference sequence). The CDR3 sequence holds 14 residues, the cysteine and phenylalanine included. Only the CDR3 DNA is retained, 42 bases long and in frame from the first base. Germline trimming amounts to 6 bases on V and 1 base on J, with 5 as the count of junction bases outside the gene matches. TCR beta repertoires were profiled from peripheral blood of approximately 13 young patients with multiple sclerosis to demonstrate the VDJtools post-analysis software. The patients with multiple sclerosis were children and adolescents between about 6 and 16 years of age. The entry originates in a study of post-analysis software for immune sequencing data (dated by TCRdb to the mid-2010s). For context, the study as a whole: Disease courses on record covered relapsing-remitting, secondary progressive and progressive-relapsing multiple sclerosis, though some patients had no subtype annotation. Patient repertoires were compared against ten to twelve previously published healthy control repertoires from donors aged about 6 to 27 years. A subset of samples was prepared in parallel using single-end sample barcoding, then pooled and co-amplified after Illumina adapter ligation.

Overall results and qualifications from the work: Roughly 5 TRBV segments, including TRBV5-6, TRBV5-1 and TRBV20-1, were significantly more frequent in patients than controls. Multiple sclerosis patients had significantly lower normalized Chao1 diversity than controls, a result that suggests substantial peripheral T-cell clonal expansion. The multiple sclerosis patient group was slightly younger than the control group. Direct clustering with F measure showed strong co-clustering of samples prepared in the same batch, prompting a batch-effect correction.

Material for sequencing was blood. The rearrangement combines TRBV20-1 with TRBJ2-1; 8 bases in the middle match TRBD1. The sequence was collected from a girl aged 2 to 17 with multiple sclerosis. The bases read TGCAGTGCGCAGACAGGGGTTTCCTACAATGAGCAGTTCTTC. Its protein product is CSAQTGVSYNEQFF.